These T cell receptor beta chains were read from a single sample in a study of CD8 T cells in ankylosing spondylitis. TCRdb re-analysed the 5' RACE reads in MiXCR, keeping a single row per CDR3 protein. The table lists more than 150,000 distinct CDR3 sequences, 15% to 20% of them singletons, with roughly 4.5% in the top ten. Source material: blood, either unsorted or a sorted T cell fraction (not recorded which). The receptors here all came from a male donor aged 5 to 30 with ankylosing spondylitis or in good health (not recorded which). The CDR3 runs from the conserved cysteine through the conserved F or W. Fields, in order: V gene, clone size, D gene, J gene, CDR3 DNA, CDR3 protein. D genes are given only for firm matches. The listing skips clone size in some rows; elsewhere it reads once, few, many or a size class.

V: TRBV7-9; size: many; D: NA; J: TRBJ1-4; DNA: TGTGCCAGCAGCCCCGCGGGGGGTACAACTAATGAAAAACTGTTTTTT; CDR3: CASSPAGGTTNEKLFF
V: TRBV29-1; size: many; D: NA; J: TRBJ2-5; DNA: TGCAGCGTTGAACAAGGCGAGACCCAGTACTTC; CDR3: CSVEQGETQYF
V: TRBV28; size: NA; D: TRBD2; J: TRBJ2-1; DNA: TGTGCCAGCAGTTCTAAACACATTAAACTAGCGGGAAAGGGGTTCTTC; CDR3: CASSSKHIKLAGKGFF
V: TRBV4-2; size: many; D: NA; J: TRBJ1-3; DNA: TGTGCCAGCAGCCCCGACGGGAGCTCTGGAAACACCATATATTTT; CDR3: CASSPDGSSGNTIYF
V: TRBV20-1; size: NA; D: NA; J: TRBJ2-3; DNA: TGCAGTGCTAGAGGCCAGTTGGATACGCAGTATTTT; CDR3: CSARGQLDTQYF
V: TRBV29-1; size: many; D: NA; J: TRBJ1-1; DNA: TGCAGCGGGTCGGGGCTCATGAACACTGAAGCTTTCTTT; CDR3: CSGSGLMNTEAFF
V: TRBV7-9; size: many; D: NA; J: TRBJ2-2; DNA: TGTGCCAGCAGCTTAGCGCCTGGCGAGGGGGAGCTGTTTTTT; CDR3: CASSLAPGEGELFF
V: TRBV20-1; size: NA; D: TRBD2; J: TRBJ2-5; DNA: TGCAGTGCTAGGCCGAGACTAGCGGGTTTTGAGTACTTC; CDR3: CSARPRLAGFEYF
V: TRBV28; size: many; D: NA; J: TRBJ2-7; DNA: TGTGCCAGCAGTTCATCAGGGGGGAACGAGCAGTACTTC; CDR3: CASSSSGGNEQYF
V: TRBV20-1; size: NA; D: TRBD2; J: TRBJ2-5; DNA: TGCAGTGCTAGAGGACTAGCGGGAGGAGAGACCCAGTACTTC; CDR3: CSARGLAGGETQYF
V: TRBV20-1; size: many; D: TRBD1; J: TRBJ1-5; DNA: TGCAGTGCTAGGGGGGACAGGTTGAGTCCCCAGCATTTT; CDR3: CSARGDRLSPQHF
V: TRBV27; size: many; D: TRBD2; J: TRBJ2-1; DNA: TGTGCCAGCTCCCCCGGGGTAGCGGGAGGGCGGAACAATGAGCAGTTCTTC; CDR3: CASSPGVAGGRNNEQFF
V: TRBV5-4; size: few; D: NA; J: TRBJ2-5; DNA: TGTGCCAGCAGCTTGGATCAGGGAAGAGGAGAGACCCAGTACTTC; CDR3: CASSLDQGRGETQYF
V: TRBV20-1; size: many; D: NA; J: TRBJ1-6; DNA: TGCAGTGCTAGAAACGCTGGGGGGCTCGGTTCACCCCTCCACTTT; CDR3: CSARNAGGLGSPLHF
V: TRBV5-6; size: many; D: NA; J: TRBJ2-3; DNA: TGTGCCAGCAGCTTCTTGCGGGACAGCTACCTTTCTAGCACAGATACGCAGTATTTT; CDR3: CASSFLRDSYLSSTDTQYF
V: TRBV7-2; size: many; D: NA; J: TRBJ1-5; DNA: TGTGCCAGCAGCTTAGTTATCGATCAGCCCCAGCATTTT; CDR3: CASSLVIDQPQHF
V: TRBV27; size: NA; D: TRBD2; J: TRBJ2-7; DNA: TGTGCCAGCAGTCCCGGGGGGTCCTTCTACGAGCAGTACTTC; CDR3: CASSPGGSFYEQYF
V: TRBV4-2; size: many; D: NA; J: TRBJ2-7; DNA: TGTGCCAGCAGCCAAGATGGAACTTCCCAGCAGTACTTC; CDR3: CASSQDGTSQQYF
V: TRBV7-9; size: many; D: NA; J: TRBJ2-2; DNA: TGTGCCAGCAGCTTATTTCAATCCGGGGAGCTGTTTTTT; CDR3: CASSLFQSGELFF
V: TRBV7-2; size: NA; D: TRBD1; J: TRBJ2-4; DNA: TGTGCCAGCAGCCCTTTACAGGGGGCCAACATTCAGTACTTC; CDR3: CASSPLQGANIQYF
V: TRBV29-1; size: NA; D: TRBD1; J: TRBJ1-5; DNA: TGCAGCGTCCAGGCAGGGGGCCTTCAGCCCCAGCATTTT; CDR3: CSVQAGGLQPQHF
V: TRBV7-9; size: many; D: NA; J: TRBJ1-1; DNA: TGTGCCAGCAGCTTAGAAGGTTTGGGAGCTTTCTTT; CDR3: CASSLEGLGAFF
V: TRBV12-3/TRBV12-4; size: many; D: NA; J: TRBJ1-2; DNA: TGTGCCAGCAGTTTACGGAGAGCTAACTATGGCTACACCTTC; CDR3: CASSLRRANYGYTF
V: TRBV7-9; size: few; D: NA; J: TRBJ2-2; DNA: TGTGCCAGCACCACGCTAGTAAACCGAGATTCGAACACCGGGGAGCTGTTTTTT; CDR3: CASTTLVNRDSNTGELFF
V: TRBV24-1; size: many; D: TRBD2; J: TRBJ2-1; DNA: TGTGCCACCAGTGGTAGGCCAACCGGGACTAGCGGCAATGAGCAGTTCTTC; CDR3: CATSGRPTGTSGNEQFF
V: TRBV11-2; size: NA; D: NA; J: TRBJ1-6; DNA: TGTGCCAGCAGCTTGAGGACGGCATATAATTCACCCCTCCACTTT; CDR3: CASSLRTAYNSPLHF
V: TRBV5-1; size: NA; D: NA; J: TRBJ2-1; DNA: TGCGCCAGCAGCATAAGTCCCCCTGCCAATGAGCAGTTCTTC; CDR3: CASSISPPANEQFF
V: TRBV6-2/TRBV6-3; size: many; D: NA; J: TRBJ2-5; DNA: TGTGCCAGCAGTCCCTGGGGCGGGGTTCAAGAGACCCAGTACTTC; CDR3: CASSPWGGVQETQYF
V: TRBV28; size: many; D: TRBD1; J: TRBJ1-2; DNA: TGTGCCAGCAGGGGCGGGGGACAGCTATATGGCTACACCTTC; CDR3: CASRGGGQLYGYTF